A single sample is the source of the 32 T cell receptor beta chains below, sequenced in a study of tumor-infiltrating lymphocytes in glioblastoma multiforme. Three nested ARM-PCR rounds with V-beta and C-beta primers built TCRB libraries. TCRdb analysed the multiplex PCR reads with MiXCR anew, one entry per CDR3 protein. Of around 10,000 distinct CDR3 sequences in the sample, just over 65% are singletons; the top ten hold 25% to 35%. The sample consisted of brain tumor tissue. The receptor set was obtained from a male donor with glioblastoma.

On this clonotype itself: One end of the junction fails to match germline, which may point to a read error. This chain links TRBV6-1 with TRBJ2-7; 7 bases line up with TRBD1. The CDR3 runs 13 residues. Germline CDR1 is MNHNS and CDR2 is SASEGT. The CDR3 is CASYDRASSERHF. The CDR3 DNA follows: TGTGCCAGCTACGACAGGGCTTCCTCCGAGCGGCACTTC.

This clonotype came up a few times. At one end, the junction sequence differs from germline, possibly due to a read error. This chain connects TRBV10-2 to TRBJ2-7; D call uncertain. CDR1 is WSHSY, CDR2 SAAADI, per germline. This CDR3 spans 11 amino acids. CDR3 in amino acids: CASSESGMQYF. The CDR3 nucleotides are TGCGCCAGCAGTGAGTCGGGTATGCAGTATTTC.

In this sample, this clonotype turned up many times. The chain uses TRBV2 and TRBJ1-2, with 8 bases lining up with TRBD1. From germline, CDR1 is SNHLY and CDR2 FYNNEI. This CDR3 is built from 14 residues. V shed 11 bases and J 7 bases; nucleotides not matched to a gene: 15. CDR3 protein: CAGTRTGRRGGYTF. The CDR3 DNA reads as TGTGCCGGCACCCGGACAGGGAGAAGAGGTGGCTACACCTTC.

As to this clonotype: One end of the junction does not line up with germline, which may come from a read error. The rearrangement joins TRBV5-5 to TRBJ1-3; TRBD1 agrees at 8 bases. The CDR3 is 14 residues long. Germline V gene data show CDR1 as SGHKS and CDR2 as YYEKEE (reference sequence). Here the CDR3 reads CANSSDRGLDTINF. Here the CDR3 DNA reads TGTGCCAACAGCTCCGACAGGGGCTTGGACACCATAAATTTT.

Of note for this clonotype: A much larger clone lies a single base off, so this may be a read error. The chain couples TRBV7-9 to TRBJ1-1; TRBD1 might be the D (5 bases). Germline CDR1 SEHNR, CDR2 FQNEAQ (reference sequence). The CDR3 has 15 amino acids. Trimming pared 1 base from V and 6 bases from J, leaving 15 bases between. CDR3 protein: CASSLGYVGEAEAFF. The CDR3 DNA follows: TGTGCCAGCAGCTTAGGGTATGTAGGGGAAGCTGAAGCTTTCTTT.

This clonotype is termed medium-sized (0.01 to 0.1%). This chain links TRBV5-1 with TRBJ1-1; TRBD1 is a possible D gene (5 bases). CDR1 is SGHRS, CDR2 YFSETQ, per germline. V lost 0 bases and J 4 bases, leaving 10 bases between the germline ends. CDR3 length: 14 amino acids. The CDR3 sequence: CASSLEGSSTEAFF. CDR3 coding DNA: TGCGCCAGCAGCTTGGAGGGGAGTAGCACTGAAGCTTTCTTT.

V usage is TRBV5-6 and J usage is TRBJ2-3; D is uncertain. Trimming cost V 0 bases and J 9 bases, with 11 bases left between them. The CDR3 totals 13 residues. Germline-derived CDR1 and CDR2 are SGHDT and YYEEEE. CDR3 in amino acids: CASSLVAEDTQYF. The CDR3 nucleotides are TGTGCCAGCAGCTTGGTCGCAGAAGACACGCAGTATTTT.

About this clonotype itself: An end of the junction differs from the germline gene, which may be a read error. The CDR3 bases are TGTGCCACTGCCGGACTAGCGGAATACAATGAGCAGTTTTTC. Residues: CATAGLAEYNEQFF. J is TRBJ2-1 and V is TRBV6-1, with TRBD2 matching 10 bases. This CDR3 is built from 14 residues. In germline, CDR1 is MNHNS, CDR2 SASEGT.

Concerning this clonotype itself: At one of its ends the junction is not consistent with the germline gene, which may arise from a read error. J is TRBJ2-2 and V is TRBV24-1, with 7 bases that match TRBD2. The length of the CDR3 is 15 residues. The germline V gene encodes CDR1 KGHDR and CDR2 SFDVKD. The CDR3 bases are TGTGCCACCGAATCTAGGGAGGGACCCACCAGGGAGCTGTTCTTT. This sequence encodes CATESREGPTRELFF.

A note on this clonotype: Mismatch with germline at one junction end may stem from a read error. The chain joins TRBV20-1 to TRBJ2-6; D is perhaps TRBD1 or TRBD2 (5 bases each). Germline lookup yields CDR1 DFQATT and CDR2 SNEGSKA (reference sequence). The CDR3 is 16 residues long. The CDR3 sequence: CSARDNWGAGTNLLTF. DNA for the CDR3: TGCAGTGCTAGGGATAATTGGGGAGCTGGGACCAACCTCCTGACTTTC.

This chain connects TRBV6-2 or TRBV6-3 to TRBJ2-7; 11 bases match TRBD1. With 7 bases clipped from V and 6 bases from J, the junction kept 8 bases outside the gene matches. There are 14 residues in the CDR3. Germline CDR1 reads MNHEY; CDR2 reads SVGEGT. The CDR3 reads CASKRTGGASEQYF. CDR3 DNA: TGTGCCAGCAAGCGGACAGGGGGCGCGTCCGAGCAGTACTTC.

This clonotype was counted ten times or more. This may be a read error, as it is one base from a much larger clone. J is TRBJ2-7 and V is TRBV10-3, with 9 bases that match TRBD2. Per the germline V gene, CDR1 is ENHRY and CDR2 is SYGVKD. V lost 10 bases to trimming and J lost 6 bases; unmatched junction nucleotides: 10. The CDR3 contains 13 residues. The CDR3 here is CASAGTSKREQYF. CDR3 coding DNA: TGTGCCAGCGCCGGGACTAGCAAACGCGAGCAGTACTTC.

This clonotype turned up a few times. The J gene is TRBJ2-1, the V gene TRBV11-2; TRBD2 agrees at 8 bases. This CDR3 has 16 residues. Germline values: CDR1 SGHAT, CDR2 FQNNGV. V lost 2 bases and J lost 8; bases outside the gene matches: 11. The DNA of the CDR3 is TGTGCCAGCAGCTTATATAAGCGGGAGTGGGACCATGAGCAGTTCTTC. Protein product: CASSLYKREWDHEQFF.

As to this clonotype: At one of its ends the junction is not consistent with the germline gene, which may arise from a read error. The chain employs TRBV29-1 and TRBJ2-1, with D maybe TRBD1 (7 bases). The CDR3 is 14 residues long. Germline-derived CDR1 and CDR2 are SQVTM and ANQGSEA. The CDR3 DNA sequence: TGCAGTGTTGGGGAGCGGCAGGGGGGCATTGAGCAGTTCTTC. Protein product: CSVGERQGGIEQFF.

To note about this clonotype: At one end, the junction sequence differs from germline, possibly due to a read error. The genes are TRBV29-1 and TRBJ2-2; unclear D gene. The CDR3 totals 10 residues. CDR1 is SQVTM, CDR2 ANQGSEA, per germline. The CDR3 sequence: CSVLTWELFF. The CDR3 DNA reads as TGCAGCGTCCTCACCTGGGAGCTGTTTTTT.

As regards this clonotype: One end of the junction is discordant with germline, which a read error may explain. J is TRBJ2-7 and V is TRBV29-1; D remains ambiguous. There are 13 residues in the CDR3. CDR1 is SQVTM and CDR2 is ANQGSEA in the germline V gene. The CDR3 DNA reads TGCAGCGTAGAACCCTTATGGGGTCGAGAGCAGTCCTTC. Its protein product is CSVEPLWGREQSF.

This clonotype was picked up one time. A read error may explain this, as a much larger clone is one base away. The rearrangement joins TRBV3-1 to TRBJ2-7; tentatively, D is TRBD1 (5 bases). CDR3 size: 15 residues. Germline CDR1 LGHDT, CDR2 YNNKEL (reference sequence). In DNA, the CDR3 is TGTACCAGCAGCCCCGGACAAGGCCTCTCCTACGAGCAGTACTTC. Translated, it gives CTSSPGQGLSYEQYF.

The chain uses TRBV20-1 and TRBJ2-3; 8 nucleotides line up with TRBD1. The assigned J gene may be wrong: the sequence end matches TRBJ1-5 better. The CDR3 sequence is 15 residues long. CDR1 and CDR2 (germline): DFQATT, SNEGSKA (reference sequence). DNA of the CDR3: TGCAGTGCCTTACGGACAGGGATGACCCTTAATACGCAGCATTTT. Its protein is CSALRTGMTLNTQHF.

The chain recombines TRBV11-2 with TRBJ2-3; D gene uncertain. This CDR3 comprises 14 residues. Trimming removed 0 bases from V and 1 base from J, with 5 bases in between. Per germline, CDR1 SGHAT and CDR2 FQNNGV. CDR3 coding DNA: TGTGCCAGCAGCTTAGAAAGGGGCACAGATACGCAGTATTTT. Translating gives CASSLERGTDTQYF.

This clonotype was seen repeatedly, ten times or more. This chain connects TRBV7-9 to TRBJ2-1; the match to TRBD2 covers 9 bases. The germline V gene has CDR1 SEHNR and CDR2 FQNEAQ (reference sequence). This CDR3 is built from 17 residues. The V gene end was trimmed by 2 bases and the J gene end by 0 bases; junction bases not matched to a gene: 5. Here the CDR3 DNA reads TGTGCCAGCAGCTTAAATGGACTAGCGAACTCCTACAATGAGCAGTTCTTC. This encodes CASSLNGLANSYNEQFF.

The sample holds one count of this clonotype. A read error may produce the germline difference seen at one junction end. This chain links TRBV10-3 with TRBJ2-7; 10 nucleotides agree with TRBD1. Per germline, CDR1 ENHRY and CDR2 SYGVKD. The CDR3 spans 14 residues. CDR3 DNA sequence: TGTGCCATCAGTGAGATGGGACAGGGGTACGAGCAGAACTTC. Encoded protein: CAISEMGQGYEQNF.

Concerning this clonotype itself: A junction boundary mismatches the germline segment, possibly from a read error. CDR3 DNA: TGTGCCAGCTTAGGTCTAGATCCCGGGGAGCTTTTTTTT. Residues: CASLGLDPGELFF. The genes are TRBV11-2 and TRBJ2-2; D is possibly TRBD2 (5 bases). CDR3 length: 13 amino acids. Germline V gene lookup returns CDR1 SGHAT and CDR2 FQNNGV.

The chain joins TRBV10-3 to TRBJ2-2; possible D gene TRBD2, 6 bases. Trimming shortened V by 10 bases and J by 0 bases, and 9 bases separated the two germline ends. CDR1 is ENHRY and CDR2 is SYGVKD in the germline V gene. The CDR3 loop spans 13 amino acids. DNA for the CDR3: TGTGCCAGCACGGGGGCGAACACCGGGGAGCTGTTTTTT. Its translation is CASTGANTGELFF.

This clonotype occurred a few times. Its ends do not fully match the called genes, so a read error is possible. The CDR3 spells CASSLGTGCNQSQHF. DNA of the CDR3: TGTGCCAGCAGTTTAGGGACAGGGTGCAATCAGTCCCAGCATTTT. The genes are TRBV12-3 or TRBV12-4 and TRBJ1-5, with 8 bases identical to TRBD1. The CDR3 consists of 15 residues.

This clonotype is categorized as medium-sized (0.01 to 0.1%). The chain carries TRBV7-9 and TRBJ2-7, with D possibly being TRBD1 or TRBD2 (6 bases each). V was trimmed by 5 bases and J by 1 base, leaving 21 bases between them. CDR3 length: 17 residues. CDR1 is SEHNR and CDR2 is FQNEAQ in the germline V gene (reference sequence). CDR3 region: CASSPTSGGTKSYEQYF. As DNA, the CDR3 is TGTGCCAGCAGCCCTACCTCAGGAGGGACAAAGTCCTACGAGCAGTACTTC.

The chain has TRBV11-3 and TRBJ2-5, with TRBD2 matching 14 bases. V lost 5 bases to trimming and J lost 4 bases; unmatched junction nucleotides: 9. The CDR3 totals 17 residues. Germline CDR1 SGHNT, CDR2 YENEEA. In DNA form, the CDR3 reads TGTGCCAGCAGCATGACTAGCGGGGGGGCCGCTGGAGAGACCCAGTACTTC. As protein: CASSMTSGGAAGETQYF. The full variable domain, its missing parts supplied by reference TRBV11-3 and TRBJ2-5, is EAGVVQSPRYKIIEKKQPVAFWCNPISGHNTLYWYLQNLGQGPELLIRYENEEAVDDSQLPKDRFSAERLKGVDSTLKIQPAELGDSAVYLCASSMTSGGAAGETQYFGPGTRLLVL.

This clonotype was found a few times. This may be a read error: a much more frequent sequence differs by one nucleotide. This chain connects TRBV7-9 to TRBJ2-7, with 7 nucleotides matching TRBD1. Germline V gene sequence: CDR1 SEHNR, CDR2 FQNEAQ (reference sequence). The CDR3 spans 14 residues. For the CDR3, the DNA is TGTGCCAGCAGCTTACGGGACAGCTCCTACGGGCAGTACTTC. Protein product: CASSLRDSSYGQYF.

As concerns this clonotype: Its ends do not fully match the called genes, so a read error is possible. The chain links TRBV7-9 to TRBJ1-1; D is ambiguous. The CDR3 contains 17 residues. Germline assignment: CDR1 SEHNR and CDR2 FQNEAQ (reference sequence). The CDR3 loop reads CSSSLFRGGSGNSEAFF. The CDR3 bases are TGTTCCAGCAGCTTATTTCGGGGAGGTTCTGGTAACTCTGAAGCTTTCTTT.

The chain joins TRBV10-1 to TRBJ2-2, with D hard to call. Trimming removed 8 bases at V and 2 bases at J, with 12 bases between. Per germline, CDR1 WNHNN and CDR2 SYGVQD (reference sequence). This CDR3 comprises 14 residues. The CDR3 bases are TGCGCCAGCTCTACTCACTTTAACACCGGGGAGCTGTTTTTT. Translating gives CASSTHFNTGELFF.

This rearrangement joins TRBV11-2 to TRBJ2-1; tentative D call: TRBD2 (6 bases). The CDR3 sequence is 14 residues long. Trimming took off 5 bases at V and 6 bases at J, with 14 bases between the two ends. Per germline, CDR1 SGHAT and CDR2 FQNNGV. The CDR3 bases are TGTGCCAGCAGCCGTCGTCCGGGGGTCAATGAGCAGTTCTTC. It is translated as CASSRRPGVNEQFF.

This clonotype was counted a single time. V gene TRBV5-4 combines with J gene TRBJ1-1; 10 bases agree with TRBD1. The ends lost 7 bases at V and 10 bases at J; junction bases unmatched: 13. The CDR3 is 14 amino acids. In germline, CDR1 is SGHNT, CDR2 YYREEE (reference sequence). The CDR3 sequence is CASRDRGLVAGAFF. DNA for the CDR3: TGTGCCAGCCGCGACAGGGGGCTAGTTGCTGGAGCTTTCTTT.

This clonotype came up many times. V and J are TRBV7-9 and TRBJ1-3; D unclear. The V gene's germline CDR1 is SEHNR and CDR2 FQNEAQ (reference sequence). The CDR3 runs to 11 residues. The V gene lost 8 bases and the J gene lost 4 bases, with 6 bases spanning the gap. CDR3 region: CASGGGNTIYF. The CDR3 DNA sequence: TGTGCCAGCGGTGGGGGAAACACCATATATTTT.